The rows below give T cell receptor beta chains drawn from one sample of a study of OX40 agonist ivuxolimab in advanced cancers. TCRdb's table, derived via immunoSEQ multiplex PCR, lists solely in-frame clones and lacks some. This table holds fewer than 75,000 clones, roughly nine tenths found once. Source: CD4+ or CD8+ T cells sorted from blood, taken in a trial of the OX40 agonist ivuxolimab. The receptors were gathered from an adult with an advanced solid tumor such as melanoma, head and neck, liver or kidney cancer. The CDR3 runs from the conserved cysteine through the conserved F or W. The D gene is left open where the match is weak. The size field is filled for only some rows; it gives once, few, many or a size class.

clone_size j_call v_call d_call cdr3_aa cdr3_nt
- TRBJ2-1 TRBV5-1 - CASSVDSNNEQFF TGCGCCAGCAGCGTGGACAGTAACAATGAGCAGTTCTTC
- TRBJ1-1 TRBV27 TRBD1 CASVDRVVWAFF TGTGCCAGCGTGGACAGGGTGGTGTGGGCTTTCTTT
- TRBJ1-1 TRBV30 - CAWSPPGNTEAFF TGTGCCTGGAGTCCTCCCGGGAACACTGAAGCTTTCTTT
- TRBJ1-6 TRBV30 TRBD1 CAWSDLTGNSSPLHF TGTGCCTGGAGCGACCTGACAGGGAACAGTTCACCCCTCCACTTT
once TRBJ1-4 TRBV6-1 TRBD1 CASRDRGLEEKLFF TGTGCCAGCAGGGACAGGGGGCTGGAGGAAAAACTGTTTTTT
- TRBJ1-2 TRBV5-1 - CASSYTRDVTNGYTF TGCGCCAGCAGCTATACCCGGGATGTTACTAATGGCTACACCTTC
- TRBJ2-2 TRBV11-3 TRBD1 CASRREGGSNTGELFF TGTGCCAGCAGACGGGAAGGGGGCTCGAACACCGGGGAGCTGTTTTTT
- TRBJ2-3 TRBV11-3 TRBD1 CASSSGTGSRTDTQYF TGTGCCAGCAGCTCCGGGACAGGGTCTCGCACAGATACGCAGTATTTT
- TRBJ1-4 TRBV10-3 - CAISESLSEKLFF TGTGCCATCAGTGAGTCGTTAAGTGAAAAACTGTTTTTT
- TRBJ1-5 TRBV29-1 - CSVTQGGNQPQHF TGCAGCGTTACACAGGGAGGCAATCAGCCCCAGCATTTT
- TRBJ2-6 TRBV5-1 - CASSRDGFQGANVLTF TGCGCCAGCAGCAGGGACGGCTTTCAGGGGGCCAACGTCCTGACTTTC
- TRBJ2-5 TRBV27 TRBD1 CASRSTPDRLQETQYF TGTGCCAGCAGATCAACCCCGGACAGGTTACAAGAGACCCAGTACTTC
- TRBJ1-5 TRBV4-3 - CASSHDSVNQPQHF TGCGCCAGCAGCCATGATTCGGTAAATCAGCCCCAGCATTTT
- TRBJ2-3 TRBV10-3 - CAISDLGQSSTDTQYF TGTGCCATCAGTGATCTAGGCCAGTCTAGCACAGATACGCAGTATTTT
- TRBJ2-7 TRBV27 - CASSLLGGTEDYEQYF TGTGCCAGCAGTTTATTAGGGGGGACCGAGGACTACGAGCAGTACTTC
- TRBJ1-5 TRBV5-1 - CASSSGLDNQPQHF TGCGCCAGCAGCTCCGGACTTGACAATCAGCCCCAGCATTTT
- TRBJ1-1 TRBV11-2 - CASSQQRNTEAFF TGTGCCAGCAGCCAACAGAGAAACACTGAAGCTTTCTTT
- TRBJ2-3 TRBV7-9 - CASSRTDTQYF TGTGCCAGCAGTCGGACAGATACGCAGTATTTT
- TRBJ1-5 TRBV4-2 - CASSQDLAQPQHF TGTGCCAGCAGCCAAGATCTTGCTCAGCCCCAGCATTTT
once TRBJ2-7 TRBV4-2 - CASSQEGRRGYEQYF TGTGCCAGCAGCCAAGAGGGCCGGAGGGGCTACGAGCAGTACTTC
- TRBJ1-3 TRBV4-3 - CASSPGGNTIYF TGCGCCAGCAGCCCCGGGGGTAACACCATATATTTT
- TRBJ1-2 TRBV28 - CASRTGAQGYTF TGTGCCAGTCGAACAGGCGCCCAAGGCTACACCTTC
- TRBJ1-1 TRBV19 TRBD1 CASSMGRGQTEAFF TGTGCCAGTAGTATGGGCAGGGGGCAGACTGAAGCTTTCTTT
- TRBJ2-3 TRBV15 - CATTTPMRGDLTDTQYF TGTGCCACCACCACCCCCATGCGAGGGGACCTCACAGATACGCAGTATTTT
- TRBJ2-4 TRBV6-5 TRBD2 CASSYSRGENIQYF TGTGCCAGCAGTTACTCGCGGGGGGAAAACATTCAGTACTTC
- TRBJ1-5 TRBV6-1 TRBD1 CASSERTGRDQPQHF TGTGCCAGCAGTGAGAGGACAGGGCGGGATCAGCCCCAGCATTTT
- TRBJ2-7 TRBV7-9 - CASSMPPGSSSYEQYF TGTGCCAGCAGCATGCCTCCCGGTTCTAGCTCCTACGAGCAGTACTTC
- TRBJ2-7 TRBV9 TRBD1 CASSVGQGPYEQYF TGTGCCAGCAGCGTCGGACAGGGGCCCTACGAGCAGTACTTC
few TRBJ1-2 TRBV2 - CASRRQESYGYTF TGTGCCAGCAGGAGACAGGAATCATATGGCTACACCTTC
- TRBJ1-6 TRBV7-2 TRBD1 CASSLVSDRGNSPLHF TGTGCCAGCAGCTTAGTTTCGGACAGGGGGAATTCACCCCTCCACTTT
- TRBJ2-3 TRBV2 TRBD1 CAGFRDSITDTQYF TGTGCCGGGTTCCGGGACAGTATCACAGATACGCAGTATTTT
- TRBJ1-5 TRBV30 - CAWAQAFNQPQHF TGCGCCTGGGCCCAGGCGTTCAATCAGCCTCAGCATTTT
- TRBJ2-3 TRBV7-9 TRBD2 CASSFRTSGRISDTQYF TGTGCCAGCAGCTTTCGAACCAGCGGGAGGATTTCGGATACGCAGTATTTT
- TRBJ2-7 TRBV11-2 - CASSPVGRVGSYEQYF TGTGCCAGCAGCCCGGTAGGTCGAGTAGGTTCCTACGAGCAGTACTTC
- TRBJ1-1 TRBV5-6 - CASSLHQGTPNTEAFF TGTGCCAGCAGCCTCCACCAAGGGACTCCAAACACTGAAGCTTTCTTT
- TRBJ2-7 TRBV10-2 - CASSLSRGYEQYF TGCGCCAGCAGCCTATCCCGGGGCTACGAGCAGTACTTC
- TRBJ2-5 TRBV7-2 TRBD2 CASSSTGTSGGKTQYF TGTGCCAGCAGCTCCACCGGGACTAGCGGGGGAAAGACCCAGTACTTC
- TRBJ1-5 TRBV2 TRBD1 CASRGQLNQPQHF TGTGCCAGCAGGGGACAGCTAAATCAGCCCCAGCATTTT
- TRBJ1-6 TRBV6-5 - CASRREYNSPLHF TGTGCCAGCAGGAGGGAGTATAATTCACCCCTCCACTTT
- TRBJ2-2 TRBV19 TRBD1 CASSPGTGYFRELFF TGTGCCAGTAGTCCCGGGACAGGCTATTTTAGGGAGCTGTTTTTT
- TRBJ2-1 TRBV11-2 TRBD2 CASSPPVTSGFNEQFF TGTGCCAGCAGTCCTCCCGTGACTAGCGGATTCAATGAGCAGTTCTTC